This TCR beta chain emerged from a study of blood T cell repertoires in COVID-19. Study in general: PBMCs, B-cell-depleted T cells, or T cells provided the cDNA or gDNA that made up the material.

Germline loops: CDR1 MNHEY, CDR2 SMNVEV (reference sequence). This CDR3 comprises 14 residues. The ends were cut back, 7 bases at V and 7 bases at J, with 20 bases in the middle. This clone was detected once. Produced via immunoSEQ multiplex PCR; TCRdb's table is partial and in-frame only. There are around 160,000 clones in the sample; over 80% occur only once, and about 3% lies in the top ten. The receptor's source is a woman between 35 and 50 years old with active or convalescent COVID-19. The chain links TRBV27 to TRBJ2-7; no clear D. Material: peripheral blood. The CDR3 spells CASTRDPNYDEQYF. The CDR3 region has the DNA TGTGCCAGCACTCGAGACCCAAACTACGATGAGCAGTACTTC.